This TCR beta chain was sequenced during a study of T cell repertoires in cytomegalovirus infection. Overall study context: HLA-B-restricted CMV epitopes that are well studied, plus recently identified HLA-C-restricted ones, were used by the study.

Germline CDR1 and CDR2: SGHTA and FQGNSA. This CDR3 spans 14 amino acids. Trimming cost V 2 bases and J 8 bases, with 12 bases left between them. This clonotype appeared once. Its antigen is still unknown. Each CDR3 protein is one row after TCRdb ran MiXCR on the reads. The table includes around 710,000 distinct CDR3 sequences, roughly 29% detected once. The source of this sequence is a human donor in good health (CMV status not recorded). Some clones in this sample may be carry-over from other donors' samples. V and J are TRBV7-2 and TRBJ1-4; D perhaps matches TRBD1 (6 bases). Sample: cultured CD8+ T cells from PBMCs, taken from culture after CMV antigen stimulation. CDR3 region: CASSLRGAQEKLFF. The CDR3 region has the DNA TGTGCCAGCAGCTTACGGGGGGCGCAGGAAAAACTGTTTTTT.